The clone carrying this T cell receptor (beta chain) was seen more than once but under ten times. Its antigen is unknown. They built TCR cDNA with 5'RACE template switching, a step that put in a universal primer site and UMIs. Using its own MiXCR run on the 5' RACE reads, TCRdb lists one record per CDR3 protein. Of about 240,000 distinct CDR3 sequences listed, about 7% are singletons. These data come from a study of T cells after yellow fever vaccination. Study-level results: Repertoires sorted by FACS could include abundant clonotypes that are contaminants from the bulk population.

V shed 7 bases and J shed 4 bases, with 13 bases lying between them. The CDR3 totals 13 residues. The V call is TRBV12-3 or TRBV12-4, the J call TRBJ1-2, with a weak D call TRBD1 (6 bases). This TCR derives from a man aged 25-40 years who received the YFV17D yellow fever vaccine. Here the sequenced sample was CD4+ T cells sorted from PBMCs, taken 15 days after the yellow fever booster vaccination. CDR3 sequence (DNA): TGTGCCAGCAATCCGACAGGAGGCTATGGCTACACCTTC. Translation gives CASNPTGGYGYTF.